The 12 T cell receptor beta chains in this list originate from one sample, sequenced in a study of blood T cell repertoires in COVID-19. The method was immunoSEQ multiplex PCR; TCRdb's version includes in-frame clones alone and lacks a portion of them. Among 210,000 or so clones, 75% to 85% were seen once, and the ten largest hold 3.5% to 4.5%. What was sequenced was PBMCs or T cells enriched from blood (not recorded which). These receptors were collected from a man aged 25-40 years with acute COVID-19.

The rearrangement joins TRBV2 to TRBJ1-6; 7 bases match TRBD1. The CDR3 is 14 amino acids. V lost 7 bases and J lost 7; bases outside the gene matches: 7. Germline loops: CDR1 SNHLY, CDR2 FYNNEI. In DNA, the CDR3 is TGTGCCAGCAAGGAGAGACAGGGAAATTCACCCCTCCACTTT. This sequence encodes CASKERQGNSPLHF.

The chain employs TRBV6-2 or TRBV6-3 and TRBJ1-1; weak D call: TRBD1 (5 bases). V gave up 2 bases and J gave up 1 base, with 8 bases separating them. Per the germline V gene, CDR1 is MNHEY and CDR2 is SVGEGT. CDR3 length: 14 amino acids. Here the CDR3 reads CASSYGAPNTEAFF. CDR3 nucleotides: TGTGCCAGCAGTTACGGGGCTCCGAACACTGAAGCTTTCTTT.

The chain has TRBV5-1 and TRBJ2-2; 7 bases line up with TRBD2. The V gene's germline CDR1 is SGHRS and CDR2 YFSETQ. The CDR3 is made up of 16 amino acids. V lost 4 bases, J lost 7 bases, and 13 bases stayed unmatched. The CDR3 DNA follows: TGCGCCAGCAGCCCCCAACGGGGAGGGACGGACGGGGAGCTGTTTTTT. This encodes CASSPQRGGTDGELFF.

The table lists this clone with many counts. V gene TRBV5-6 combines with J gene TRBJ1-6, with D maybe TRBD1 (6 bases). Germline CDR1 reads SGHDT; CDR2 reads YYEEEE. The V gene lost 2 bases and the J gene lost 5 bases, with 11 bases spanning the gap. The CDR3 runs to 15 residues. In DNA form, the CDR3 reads TGTGCCAGCAGCTTAACAGGGAGAGATAATTCACCCCTCCACTTT. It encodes CASSLTGRDNSPLHF.

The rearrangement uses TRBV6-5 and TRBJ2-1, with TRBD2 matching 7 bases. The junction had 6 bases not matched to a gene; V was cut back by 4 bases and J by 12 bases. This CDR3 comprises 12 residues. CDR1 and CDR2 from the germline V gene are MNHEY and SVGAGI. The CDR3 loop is CASSFQGRGQFF. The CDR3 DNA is TGTGCCAGCAGTTTCCAAGGGAGGGGGCAGTTCTTC.

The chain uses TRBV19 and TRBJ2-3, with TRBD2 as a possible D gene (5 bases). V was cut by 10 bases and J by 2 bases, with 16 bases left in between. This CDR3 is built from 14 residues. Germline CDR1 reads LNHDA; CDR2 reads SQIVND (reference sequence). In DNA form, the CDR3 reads TGTGCCACCAGATCGACGGGAAACACAGATACGCAGTATTTT. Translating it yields CATRSTGNTDTQYF.

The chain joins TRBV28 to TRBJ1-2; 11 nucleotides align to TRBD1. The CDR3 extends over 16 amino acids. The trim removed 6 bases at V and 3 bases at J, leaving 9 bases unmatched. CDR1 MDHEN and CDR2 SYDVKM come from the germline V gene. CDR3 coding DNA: TGTGCCAGCAGCTCCGTCGGACAGGGGGCACACTATGGCTACACCTTC. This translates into CASSSVGQGAHYGYTF.

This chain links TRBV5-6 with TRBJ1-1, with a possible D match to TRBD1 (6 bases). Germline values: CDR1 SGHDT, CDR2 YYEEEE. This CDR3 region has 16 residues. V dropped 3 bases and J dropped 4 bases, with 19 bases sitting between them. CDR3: CASSSAGAARATEAFF. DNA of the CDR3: TGTGCCAGCAGCTCCGCAGGGGCTGCGCGGGCCACTGAAGCTTTCTTT.

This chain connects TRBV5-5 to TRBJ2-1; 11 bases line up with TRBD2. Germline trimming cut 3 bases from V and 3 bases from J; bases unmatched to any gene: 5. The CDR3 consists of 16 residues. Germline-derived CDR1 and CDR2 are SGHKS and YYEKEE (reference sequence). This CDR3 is CASSSLAGGIYNEQFF. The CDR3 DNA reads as TGTGCCAGCAGCTCCTTAGCGGGGGGGATCTACAATGAGCAGTTCTTC.

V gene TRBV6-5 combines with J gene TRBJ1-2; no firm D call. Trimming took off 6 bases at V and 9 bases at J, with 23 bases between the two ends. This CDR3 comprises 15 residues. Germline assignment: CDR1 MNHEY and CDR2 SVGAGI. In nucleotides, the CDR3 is TGTGCCAGCAGCCTCTATAAGGGAGAACCGACCCGCTACACCTTC. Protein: CASSLYKGEPTRYTF.

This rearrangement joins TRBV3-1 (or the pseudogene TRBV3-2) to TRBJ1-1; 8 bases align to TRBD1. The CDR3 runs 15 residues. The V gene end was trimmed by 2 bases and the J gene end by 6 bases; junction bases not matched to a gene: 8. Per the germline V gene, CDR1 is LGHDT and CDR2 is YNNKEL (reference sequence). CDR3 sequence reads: CASSQPPQGAAEAFF. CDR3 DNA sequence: TGTGCCAGCAGCCAACCCCCCCAGGGGGCCGCTGAAGCTTTCTTT.

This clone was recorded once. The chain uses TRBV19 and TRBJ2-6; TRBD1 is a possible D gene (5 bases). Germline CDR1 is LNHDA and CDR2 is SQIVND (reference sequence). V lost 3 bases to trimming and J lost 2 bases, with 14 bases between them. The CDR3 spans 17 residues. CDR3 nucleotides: TGTGCCAGTAGTATCGCCAGGGAAGACGCTGGGGCCAACGTCCTGACTTTC. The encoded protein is CASSIAREDAGANVLTF. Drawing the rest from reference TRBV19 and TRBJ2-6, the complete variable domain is DGGITQSPKYLFRKEGQNVTLSCEQNLNHDAMYWYRQDPGQGLRLIYYSQIVNDFQKGDIAEGYSVSREKKESFPLTVTSAQKNPTAFYLCASSIAREDAGANVLTFGAGSRLTVL.